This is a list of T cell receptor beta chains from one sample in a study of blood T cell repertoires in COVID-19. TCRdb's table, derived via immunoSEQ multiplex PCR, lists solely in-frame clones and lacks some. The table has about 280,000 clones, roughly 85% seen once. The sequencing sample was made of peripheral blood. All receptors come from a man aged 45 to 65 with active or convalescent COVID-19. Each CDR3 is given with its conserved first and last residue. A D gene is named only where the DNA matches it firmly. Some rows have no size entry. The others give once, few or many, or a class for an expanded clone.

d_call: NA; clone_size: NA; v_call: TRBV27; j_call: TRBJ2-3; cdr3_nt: TGTGCCAGCAGTCCACCCCCGACTAGTAGTCGCACAGATACGCAGTATTTT; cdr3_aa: CASSPPPTSSRTDTQYF
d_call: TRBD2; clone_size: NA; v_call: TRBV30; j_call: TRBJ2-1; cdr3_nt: TGTGCCTGGGACGCGGCTAGCGGGACCTATGAGCAGTTCTTC; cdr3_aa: CAWDAASGTYEQFF
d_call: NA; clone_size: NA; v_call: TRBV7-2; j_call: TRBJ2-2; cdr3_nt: TGTGCCAGCAGCCCCTGGGGGGAGGCCCTAACCGGGGAGCTGTTTTTT; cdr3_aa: CASSPWGEALTGELFF
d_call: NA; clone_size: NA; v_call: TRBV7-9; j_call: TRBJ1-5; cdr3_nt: TGTGCCAGCAGCTCGACCAGGGCGAGCAATCAGCCCCAGCATTTT; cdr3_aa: CASSSTRASNQPQHF
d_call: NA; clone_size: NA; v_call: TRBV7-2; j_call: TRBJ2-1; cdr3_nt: TGTGCCAGCAGCTTACTCGGGATTAGCTCCTACAATGAGCAGTTCTTC; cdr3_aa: CASSLLGISSYNEQFF
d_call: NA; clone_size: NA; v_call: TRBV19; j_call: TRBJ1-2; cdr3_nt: TGTGCCAGTAGTATTGCCCAGGCTGGCTACACCTTC; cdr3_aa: CASSIAQAGYTF
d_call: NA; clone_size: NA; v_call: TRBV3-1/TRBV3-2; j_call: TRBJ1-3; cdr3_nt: TGTGCCAGCAGCCAAGATCAGGGGTTTGGAAACACCATATATTTT; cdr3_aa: CASSQDQGFGNTIYF
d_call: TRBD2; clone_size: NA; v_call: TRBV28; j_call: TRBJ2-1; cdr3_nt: TGTGCCAGCAGAGGAAGAAGCGGGAGGTCCTACAATGAGCAGTTCTTC; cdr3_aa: CASRGRSGRSYNEQFF
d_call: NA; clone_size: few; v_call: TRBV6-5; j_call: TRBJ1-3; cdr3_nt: TGTGCCAGCAGCAAACTTGACGCTCCGAGGGCCATATATTTT; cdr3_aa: CASSKLDAPRAIYF
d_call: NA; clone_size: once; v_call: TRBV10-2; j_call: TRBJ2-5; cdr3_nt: TGCGCCAGCCGCCTAGGGGGCCAAGAGACCCAGTACTTC; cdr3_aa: CASRLGGQETQYF
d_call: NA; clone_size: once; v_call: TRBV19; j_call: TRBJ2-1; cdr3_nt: TGTGCCAGTAGTTCCTCGGAGAGCTCCTACAATGAGCAGTTCTTC; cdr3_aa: CASSSSESSYNEQFF
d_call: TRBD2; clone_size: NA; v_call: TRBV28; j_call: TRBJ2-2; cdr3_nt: TGTGCCAGCAGTCCCAGCGGGGGGCGCGCCGGGGAGCTGTTTTTT; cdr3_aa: CASSPSGGRAGELFF
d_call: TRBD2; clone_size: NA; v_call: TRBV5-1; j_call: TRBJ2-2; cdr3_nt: TGCGCCAGCAGCTTGGCCGTCCTAGCGGGAGAACCCGGGGAGCTGTTTTTT; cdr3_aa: CASSLAVLAGEPGELFF
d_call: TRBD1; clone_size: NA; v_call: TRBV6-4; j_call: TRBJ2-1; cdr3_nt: TGTGCCAGCACGGGTGGACAGGGGAATGAGCAGTTCTTC; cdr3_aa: CASTGGQGNEQFF
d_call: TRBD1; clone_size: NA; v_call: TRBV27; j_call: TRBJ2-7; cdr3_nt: TGTGCCAGCAGTTTGGGGACAGGGGGCTCTTACGAGCAGTACTTC; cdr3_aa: CASSLGTGGSYEQYF
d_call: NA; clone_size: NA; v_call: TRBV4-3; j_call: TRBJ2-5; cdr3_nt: TGCGCCAGCAGCCAGCAGGCCTCAGGGGTGGAGACCCAGTACTTC; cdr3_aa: CASSQQASGVETQYF
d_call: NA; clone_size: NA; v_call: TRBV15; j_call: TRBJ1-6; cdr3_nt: TGTGCCACCAGCAGAGTGGCCAGGGAGGATTCACCCCTCCACTTT; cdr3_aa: CATSRVAREDSPLHF
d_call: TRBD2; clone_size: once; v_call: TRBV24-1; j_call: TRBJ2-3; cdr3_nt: TGTGCCACCAGCCATGGGAGGGCAGATACGCAGTATTTT; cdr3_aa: CATSHGRADTQYF
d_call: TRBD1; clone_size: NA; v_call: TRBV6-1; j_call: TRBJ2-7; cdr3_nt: TGTGCCAGCAGTGGGGGACAGGGCACTATTTCTGGTGGGCAGTACTTC; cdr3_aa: CASSGGQGTISGGQYF
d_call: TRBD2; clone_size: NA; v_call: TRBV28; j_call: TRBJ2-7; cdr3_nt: TGTGCCAGCAGTGGGGGACTAAGCGGGGGCACCTACGAGCAGTACTTC; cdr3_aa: CASSGGLSGGTYEQYF
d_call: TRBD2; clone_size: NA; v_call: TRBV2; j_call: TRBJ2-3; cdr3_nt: TGTGCCTGGGGACTAGCGGGAGCCGAGGGCACAGATACGCAGTATTTT; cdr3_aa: CAWGLAGAEGTDTQYF
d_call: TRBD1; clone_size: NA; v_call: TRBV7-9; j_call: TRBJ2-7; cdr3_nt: TGTGCCAGCAGCCCGGACGACAGGGACCACGAGCAGTACTTC; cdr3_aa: CASSPDDRDHEQYF
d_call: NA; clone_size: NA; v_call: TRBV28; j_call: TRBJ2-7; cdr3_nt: TGTGCCAGCAGTCACTCCCCGTTCTACGAGCAGTACTTC; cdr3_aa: CASSHSPFYEQYF
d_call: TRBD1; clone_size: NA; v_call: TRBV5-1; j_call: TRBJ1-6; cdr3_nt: TGCGCCAGCAGCGCCCGGACAGGGCAATATAATTCACCCCTCCACTTT; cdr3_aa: CASSARTGQYNSPLHF
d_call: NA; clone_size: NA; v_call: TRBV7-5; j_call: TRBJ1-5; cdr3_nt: TGTGTCAGAAGCTTAATGGCGGCTGGGGGCGCCGGTCAGCCCCAGCATTTT; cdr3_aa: CVRSLMAAGGAGQPQHF
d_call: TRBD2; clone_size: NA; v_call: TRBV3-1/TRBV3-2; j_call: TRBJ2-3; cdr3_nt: TGTGCCAGCAGCCAAGTGCGCGCTAGCGGGAGACTAAGCACAGATACGCAGTATTTT; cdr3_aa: CASSQVRASGRLSTDTQYF
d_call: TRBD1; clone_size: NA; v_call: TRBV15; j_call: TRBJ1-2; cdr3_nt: TGTGCCACCAGCAGAGTAGGACAGGGGGCGCGGGGCTACACCTTC; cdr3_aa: CATSRVGQGARGYTF
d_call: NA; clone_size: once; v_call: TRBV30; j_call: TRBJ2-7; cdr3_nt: TGTGCCTGGAGAATTCCGGGGTTTCAATACGAGCAGTACTTC; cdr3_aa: CAWRIPGFQYEQYF
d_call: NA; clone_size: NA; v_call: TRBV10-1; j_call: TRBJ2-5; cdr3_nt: TGCGCCAGCAGTGGGCTAGGAGGTGGGGAGACCCAGTACTTC; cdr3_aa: CASSGLGGGETQYF
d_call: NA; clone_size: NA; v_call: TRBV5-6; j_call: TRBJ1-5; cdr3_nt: TGTGCCAGCAGCTTAGGAGGGGCTAGCAATCAGCCCCAGCATTTT; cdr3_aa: CASSLGGASNQPQHF
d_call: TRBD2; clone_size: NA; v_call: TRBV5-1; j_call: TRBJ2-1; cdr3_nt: TGCGCCAGCAGCTCCGGCGGGGGGGTCAGGGAGCAGTTCTTC; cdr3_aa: CASSSGGGVREQFF